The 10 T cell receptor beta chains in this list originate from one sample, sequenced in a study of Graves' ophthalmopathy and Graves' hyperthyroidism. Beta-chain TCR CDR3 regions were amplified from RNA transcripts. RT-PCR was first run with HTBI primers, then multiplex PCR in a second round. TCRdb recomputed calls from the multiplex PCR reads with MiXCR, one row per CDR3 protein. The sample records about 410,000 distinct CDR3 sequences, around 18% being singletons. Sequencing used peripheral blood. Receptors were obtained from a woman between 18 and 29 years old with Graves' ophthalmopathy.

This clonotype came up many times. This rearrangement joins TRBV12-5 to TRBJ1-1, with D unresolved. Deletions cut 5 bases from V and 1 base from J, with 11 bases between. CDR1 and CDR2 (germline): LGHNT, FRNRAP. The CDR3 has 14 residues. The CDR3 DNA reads TGTGCTAGTGGTACTCGACCAGGGAACACTGAAGCTTTCTTT. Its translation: CASGTRPGNTEAFF.

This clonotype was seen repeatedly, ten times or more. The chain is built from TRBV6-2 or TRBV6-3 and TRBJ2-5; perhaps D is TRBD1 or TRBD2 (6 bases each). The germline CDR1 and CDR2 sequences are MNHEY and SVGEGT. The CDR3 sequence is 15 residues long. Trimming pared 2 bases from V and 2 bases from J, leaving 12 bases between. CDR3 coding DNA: TGTGCCAGCAGTTACGATGAGGGGGGACAAGAGACCCAGTACTTC. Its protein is CASSYDEGGQETQYF.

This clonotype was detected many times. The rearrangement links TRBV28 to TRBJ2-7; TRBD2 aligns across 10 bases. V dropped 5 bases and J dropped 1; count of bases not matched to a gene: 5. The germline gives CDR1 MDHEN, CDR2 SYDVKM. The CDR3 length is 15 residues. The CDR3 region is CASSLQAGGSYEQYF. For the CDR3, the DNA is TGTGCCAGCAGTCTCCAAGCGGGAGGGTCCTACGAGCAGTACTTC.

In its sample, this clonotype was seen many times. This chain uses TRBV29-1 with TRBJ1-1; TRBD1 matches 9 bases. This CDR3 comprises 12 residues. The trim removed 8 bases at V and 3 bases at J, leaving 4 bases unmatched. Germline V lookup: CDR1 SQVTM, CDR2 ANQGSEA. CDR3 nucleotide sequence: TGCAGCTCCCGGACAGGGGACACTGAAGCTTTCTTT. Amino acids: CSSRTGDTEAFF.

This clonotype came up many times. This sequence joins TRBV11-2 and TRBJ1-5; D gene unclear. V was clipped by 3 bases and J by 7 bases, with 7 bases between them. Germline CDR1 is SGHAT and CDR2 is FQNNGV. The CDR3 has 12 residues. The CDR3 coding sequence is TGTGCCAGCAGCTTCAAGGGCCAGCCCCAGCATTTT. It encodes CASSFKGQPQHF. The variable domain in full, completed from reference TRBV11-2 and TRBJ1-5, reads EAGVAQSPRYKIIEKRQSVAFWCNPISGHATLYWYQQILGQGPKLLIQFQNNGVVDDSQLPKDRFSAERLKGVDSTLKIQPAKLEDSAVYLCASSFKGQPQHFGDGTRLSIL.

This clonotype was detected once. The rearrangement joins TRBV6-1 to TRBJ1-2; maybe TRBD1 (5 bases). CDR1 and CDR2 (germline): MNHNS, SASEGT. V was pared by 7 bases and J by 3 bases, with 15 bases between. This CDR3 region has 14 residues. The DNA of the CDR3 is TGTGCCAGCACTACCCCCGGGGGTGACTATGGCTACACCTTC. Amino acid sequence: CASTTPGGDYGYTF.

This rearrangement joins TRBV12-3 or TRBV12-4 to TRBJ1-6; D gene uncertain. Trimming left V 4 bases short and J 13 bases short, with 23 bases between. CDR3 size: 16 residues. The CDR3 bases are TGTGCCAGCAGTTCGCCCAGGAGAACGGCTTTTGGTCCCCTCCACTTT. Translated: CASSSPRRTAFGPLHF.

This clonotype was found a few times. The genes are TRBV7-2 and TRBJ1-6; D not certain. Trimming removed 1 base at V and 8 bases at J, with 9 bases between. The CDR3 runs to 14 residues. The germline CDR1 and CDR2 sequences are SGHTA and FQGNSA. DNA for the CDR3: TGTGCCAGCAGCTTAGGCCGTGGTGATTCACCCCTCCACTTT. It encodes CASSLGRGDSPLHF.

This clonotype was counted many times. This chain's CDR3 is CASSLLGLAGGIETQYF. The CDR3 DNA reads as TGCGCCAGCAGCCTCCTCGGACTAGCGGGGGGCATCGAGACCCAGTACTTC. The chain links TRBV4-1 to TRBJ2-5, with TRBD2 identical over 14 bases. This CDR3 contains 17 residues. The ends lost 4 bases at V and 5 bases at J; junction bases unmatched: 9. Germline V lookup: CDR1 MGHRA, CDR2 YSYEKL.

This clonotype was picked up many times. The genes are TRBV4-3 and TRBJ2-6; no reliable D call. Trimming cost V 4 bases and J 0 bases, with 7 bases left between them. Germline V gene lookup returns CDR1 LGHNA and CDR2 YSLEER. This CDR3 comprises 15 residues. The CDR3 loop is CASSRAFSGANVLTF. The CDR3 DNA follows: TGCGCCAGCAGCCGTGCCTTCTCTGGGGCCAACGTCCTGACTTTC.